Shown below are 11 T cell receptor beta chains from a single sample sequenced in a study of Graves' ophthalmopathy and Graves' hyperthyroidism. The sequenced template was RNA, covering the TCR beta CDR3 region. The first-round RT-PCR employed HTBI primers together with the Qiagen OneStep RT-PCR kit. A multiplex PCR was then performed as the second round. TCRdb used MiXCR to reprocess the multiplex PCR reads, holding one entry per CDR3 protein. The sample comprises hundreds of thousands of distinct CDR3 sequences, roughly 15% of which are singletons, and roughly 7% rests with the top ten. Sequenced material: peripheral blood. These receptors originate from a woman younger than 30 with stable Graves' hyperthyroidism.

This clonotype was detected ten times or more. The chain links TRBV24-1 to TRBJ1-5; maybe TRBD1 (5 bases). Germline CDR1 is KGHDR and CDR2 is SFDVKD. Deletions cut 7 bases from V and 2 bases from J, with 17 bases between. The length of the CDR3 is 16 residues. Here the CDR3 reads CATRIRGPRGNQPQHF. In DNA, the CDR3 is TGTGCCACCAGAATTCGGGGCCCTAGGGGCAATCAGCCCCAGCATTTT.

This clonotype has at least ten counts. The gene calls are TRBV6-5 and TRBJ2-7, with D tentatively TRBD1 (5 bases). Trimming stripped 4 bases from V and 6 bases from J, with 13 bases between. CDR3 length: 13 residues. Looked up from germline, CDR1 is MNHEY and CDR2 is SVGAGI. The DNA of the CDR3 is TGTGCCAGCAGTTCCGCGACAGTAGGCGAGCAGTACTTC. Its translation is CASSSATVGEQYF.

This clonotype came up many times. The chain recombines TRBV6-5 with TRBJ1-6; a possible D gene is TRBD1 (5 bases). Germline V CDR1 and CDR2: MNHEY, SVGAGI. The CDR3 consists of 14 residues. Between the trimmed V and J ends, which lost 4 bases and 10 bases, there was a span of 14 bases. The CDR3 spells CASSSTGRESPLHF. DNA for the CDR3: TGTGCCAGCAGTTCAACCGGCAGGGAATCACCCCTCCACTTT.

This clonotype has more than one count but fewer than ten. The V and J genes are TRBV11-1 and TRBJ2-5; D not certain. The CDR3 spans 15 residues. CDR1 and CDR2 from the germline V gene are SGHAT and FQDESV (reference sequence). The ends were cut back, 1 base at V and 5 bases at J, with 14 bases in the middle. CDR3 DNA sequence: TGTGCCAGCAGCTTAGTAGGTGCGCCCCGGGAGACCCAGTACTTC. It translates to CASSLVGAPRETQYF.

A note on this clonotype: The CDR3 end shows no conserved phenylalanine or tryptophan, and so a read error is likely. The DNA is left out, because the CDR3 cannot be placed on it with certainty; the CDR3 is given as TCRdb lists it. The chain has TRBV5-1 and TRBJ1-2; TRBD1, the table's D call, lacks a check against the DNA. The CDR3 is 14 residues long, ends included. Germline CDR1 SGHRS, CDR2 YFSETQ. The CDR3 sequence is CASSLAGEMAGHTV.

This clonotype appeared many times. The rearrangement uses TRBV10-3 and TRBJ1-1; a possible D gene is TRBD1 (5 bases). Trimming removed 4 bases at V and 3 bases at J, with 15 bases between. Germline-derived CDR1 and CDR2 are ENHRY and SYGVKD. The CDR3 loop spans 15 amino acids. The CDR3 region is CAISGRTGMDTEAFF. The CDR3 bases are TGTGCCATCAGTGGGAGAACAGGTATGGACACTGAAGCTTTCTTT.

The J gene is TRBJ2-4, the V gene TRBV5-1; 14 bases are shared with TRBD2. The CDR3 totals 17 residues. J was trimmed by 14 bases and V by 0 bases; bases with no gene match: 13. Germline V gene sequence: CDR1 SGHRS, CDR2 YFSETQ. The CDR3: CASSLGTSGGPRGIKYF. Written as DNA, the CDR3 is TGCGCCAGCAGCTTGGGGACTAGCGGGGGGCCGCGGGGGATTAAGTACTTC. The whole variable domain, remainder taken from reference TRBV5-1 and TRBJ2-4, is KAGVTQTPRYLIKTRGQQVTLSCSPISGHRSVSWYQQTPGQGLQFLFEYFSETQRNKGNFPGRFSGRQFSNSRSEMNVSTLELGDSALYLCASSLGTSGGPRGIKYFGAGTRLSVL.

There are many counts of this clonotype. The V call is TRBV12-3 or TRBV12-4, the J call TRBJ2-6; possible D gene TRBD2, 6 bases. The CDR3 contains 16 residues. Trimming took 8 bases from V and 2 from J, leaving 16 bases between them. The CDR3 nucleotides read TGTGCCAGCGGGGAGGTCAGACCGACTGGGGCCAACGTCCTGACTTTC. It specifies CASGEVRPTGANVLTF.

This clonotype appeared many times. This chain uses TRBV11-1 with TRBJ1-2; D is possibly TRBD1 (5 bases). The germline V gene has CDR1 SGHAT and CDR2 FQDESV (reference sequence). V dropped 3 bases and J dropped 4 bases, with 18 bases sitting between them. The CDR3 covers 16 residues. CDR3 amino acids: CASSFQPGTSSYGYTF. The CDR3 nucleotides are TGTGCCAGCAGCTTTCAACCGGGGACTTCATCCTATGGCTACACCTTC.

This clonotype came up many times. For the CDR3, the DNA is TGTGCCAGCAGTTTTCAGGGTTCAGATACGCAGTATTTT. It codes for CASSFQGSDTQYF. V is TRBV12-3 or TRBV12-4 and J is TRBJ2-3; maybe TRBD1 (5 bases). The CDR3 has 13 residues. Trimming left V 3 bases short and J 4 bases short, with 8 bases between.

This clonotype was seen repeatedly, ten times or more. The CDR3 reads CASSLKRGYNSPLHF. CDR3 DNA: TGTGCCAGCAGTCTTAAGAGGGGGTACAATTCACCCCTCCACTTT. The V gene is TRBV6-2 or TRBV6-3, the J gene TRBJ1-6, with a weak D call TRBD1 (6 bases). V shed 5 bases and J shed 7 bases, with 15 bases lying between them. This CDR3 is built from 15 residues. Looked up from germline, CDR1 is MNHEY and CDR2 is SVGEGT.